These 22 T cell receptor beta chains share one sample of origin, sequenced in a study of T-cell reconstitution after alpha-beta-depleted transplantation in children. For TCRbeta, the library was prepared with unique molecular identifiers. Via MiXCR, TCRdb re-called the PCR reads, giving one row per CDR3 protein. Among about 580,000 distinct CDR3 sequences listed, around 23% were seen once. The starting material was PBMCs, mostly from graft donor cells, obtained 360 days after TCRalphabeta/CD19-depleted stem cell transplant. Every receptor here comes from a boy younger than two who had a stem cell transplant for acute myeloid leukemia, so the T cells may come from the graft donor.

This clonotype appeared many times. This chain joins TRBV4-1 and TRBJ2-4; D gene uncertain. CDR1 MGHRA and CDR2 YSYEKL come from the germline V gene. The CDR3 has 14 amino acids. Trimming left V 4 bases short and J 0 bases short, with 7 bases between. The CDR3 spells CASSLPVAKNIQYF. Written as DNA, the CDR3 is TGCGCCAGCAGCCTTCCAGTAGCCAAAAACATTCAGTACTTC.

This clonotype was counted many times. J is TRBJ1-1 and V is TRBV30, with 7 positions matching TRBD1. The junction had 5 bases not matched to a gene; V was cut back by 0 bases and J by 7 bases. Germline CDR1 and CDR2: GTSNPN and SVGIG (reference sequence). This CDR3 is built from 13 residues. The CDR3 nucleotides read TGTGCCTGGAGTGTCGGGGACAGAGTTGAAGCTTTCTTT. Its translation is CAWSVGDRVEAFF.

The chain is built from TRBV12-3 or TRBV12-4 and TRBJ2-2; TRBD2 agrees at 10 bases. Trimming at V came to 5 bases and at J to 6 bases, leaving 9 bases not matched to a gene. The CDR3 loop spans 16 amino acids. CDR3: CASSPRRAGGPGELFF. The DNA for the CDR3 is TGTGCCAGCAGTCCCCGTCGAGCGGGGGGGCCCGGGGAGCTGTTTTTT.

There are a few counts of this clonotype. The chain carries TRBV5-6 and TRBJ2-1; possibly TRBD2 for D (6 bases). The CDR3 has 15 residues. CDR1 and CDR2 (germline): SGHDT, YYEEEE. Trimming took 0 bases from V and 4 from J, leaving 11 bases between them. CDR3 sequence: CASSLGGTLYNEQFF. The CDR3 DNA is TGTGCCAGCAGCTTGGGCGGGACCCTGTACAATGAGCAGTTCTTC.

The V call is TRBV12-3 or TRBV12-4, the J call TRBJ2-7, with D possibly being TRBD1 (6 bases). Trimming took off 3 bases at V and 3 bases at J, with 9 bases between the two ends. This CDR3 spans 13 amino acids. The CDR3 region has the DNA TGTGCCAGCAGTTTTCAGGGGTTCTACGAGCAGTACTTC. It specifies CASSFQGFYEQYF.

This clonotype has at least ten counts. V and J are TRBV20-1 and TRBJ2-3; the D is unclear. V was trimmed by 3 bases and J by 11 bases, leaving 18 bases between them. Looked up from germline, CDR1 is DFQATT and CDR2 is SNEGSKA (reference sequence). There are 13 residues in the CDR3. This chain's CDR3 is CSASDRFGSWQYF. The CDR3, as DNA: TGCAGTGCTAGCGACCGCTTTGGGTCGTGGCAGTATTTT.

This clonotype was seen repeatedly, ten times or more. V and J are TRBV15 and TRBJ2-6; D is undetermined. V lost 1 base and J 1 base, leaving 2 bases between the germline ends. This CDR3 region has 14 residues. CDR1 is LNHNV and CDR2 is YYDKDF in the germline V gene (reference sequence). The CDR3 nucleotides are TGTGCCACCAGCAGAGCTTCTGGGGCCAACGTCCTGACTTTC. This translates into CATSRASGANVLTF.

In its sample, this clonotype was seen many times. This chain uses TRBV12-3 or TRBV12-4 with TRBJ1-5, with 9 bases aligning to TRBD1. J was trimmed by 7 bases and V by 6 bases; bases with no gene match: 7. CDR3 length: 14 amino acids. The CDR3 spells CASSATGGGQPQHF. For the CDR3, the DNA is TGTGCCAGCAGCGCTACAGGGGGCGGACAGCCCCAGCATTTT.

This clonotype has just a few counts. The chain combines TRBV27 with TRBJ2-7; D may be TRBD1 (6 bases). Trimming left V 5 bases short and J 0 bases short, with 14 bases between. CDR3 length: 15 amino acids. Per germline, CDR1 MNHEY and CDR2 SMNVEV (reference sequence). The CDR3 sequence: CASSLGGHPSYEQYF. The CDR3 nucleotides are TGTGCCAGCAGTCTAGGGGGACACCCCTCCTACGAGCAGTACTTC.

In this sample, this clonotype turned up a few times. V gene TRBV27 combines with J gene TRBJ1-1; D call uncertain. Germline lookup yields CDR1 MNHEY and CDR2 SMNVEV (reference sequence). The CDR3 covers 16 residues. The V and J ends lost 1 base and 7 bases respectively, with 19 bases between them. CDR3 loop: CASSLFSWAEGSEAFF. CDR3 sequence (DNA): TGTGCCAGCAGTTTATTCTCCTGGGCAGAGGGTAGTGAAGCTTTCTTT.

This clonotype was seen a handful of times. The rearrangement links TRBV27 to TRBJ2-5, with TRBD2 matching over 12 bases. The ends lost 5 bases at V and 5 bases at J; junction bases unmatched: 9. Germline V lookup: CDR1 MNHEY, CDR2 SMNVEV (reference sequence). There are 16 residues in the CDR3. The CDR3 spells CASSPLAGGVWETQYF. CDR3 coding DNA: TGTGCCAGCAGTCCACTAGCGGGGGGAGTCTGGGAGACCCAGTACTTC.

This clonotype has only a few counts. The genes are TRBV6-1 and TRBJ2-5; 8 nucleotides match TRBD1. The junction had 11 bases not matched to a gene; V was cut back by 6 bases and J by 8 bases. The CDR3 contains 14 residues. Germline CDR1 MNHNS, CDR2 SASEGT. The CDR3 nucleotides read TGTGCCAGCAGCCGACAGGGGACGCTGGTTACCCAGTACTTC. Translated, it gives CASSRQGTLVTQYF.

V usage is TRBV7-3 and J usage is TRBJ2-5; TRBD1 might be the D (5 bases). CDR1 SGHTA and CDR2 FQGTGA come from the germline V gene. CDR3 size: 13 residues. V lost 5 bases to trimming and J lost 0 bases, with 7 bases between them. The CDR3 reads CASSQDNQETQYF. The CDR3 DNA reads as TGTGCCAGCAGCCAGGACAACCAAGAGACCCAGTACTTC.

The chain has TRBV7-8 and TRBJ2-3, with 9 bases fitting TRBD2. V trimming: 5 bases; J trimming: 13 bases; junction bases outside the gene matches: 4. Germline V gene data show CDR1 as SGHVS and CDR2 as FQNEAQ. The CDR3 has 11 amino acids. The CDR3 sequence: CASSRGGGEYF. Written as DNA, the CDR3 is TGTGCCAGCAGCCGCGGGGGGGGAGAGTATTTT.

This clonotype was observed a handful of times. The V and J genes are TRBV11-1 and TRBJ2-7, with 8 bases matching TRBD2. The length of the CDR3 is 15 residues. The germline gives CDR1 SGHAT, CDR2 FQDESV (reference sequence). J lost 0 bases, V lost 5 bases, and 6 bases had no gene match. This chain's CDR3 is CASSHTSGSSYEQYF. In DNA, the CDR3 is TGTGCCAGCAGCCATACTAGCGGCAGCTCCTACGAGCAGTACTTC.

This clonotype showed up many times. The V and J genes are TRBV6-1 and TRBJ1-5, with 7 bases lining up with TRBD1. CDR3 length equals 14 residues. Germline V lookup: CDR1 MNHNS, CDR2 SASEGT. V was clipped by 11 bases and J by 14 bases; unmatched bases: 21. CDR3 sequence (DNA): TGTGCCGGTGGGGCAAGGGGGCTCCCGGGTTCGGAGCATTTT. It encodes CAGGARGLPGSEHF.

This clonotype was seen a few times. This rearrangement joins TRBV7-2 to TRBJ2-1; TRBD2 might be the D (6 bases). CDR1 is SGHTA, CDR2 FQGNSA, per germline. Trimming removed 0 bases at V and 2 bases at J, with 14 bases between. The CDR3 consists of 17 residues. CDR3 bases: TGTGCCAGCAGCTTAGCGAATAGCGGTACTACCTACAATGAGCAGTTCTTC. This sequence encodes CASSLANSGTTYNEQFF.

The chain combines TRBV25-1 with TRBJ2-1, with 11 bases lining up with TRBD2. Germline CDR1 MGHDK, CDR2 SYGVNS. The CDR3 totals 16 residues. Trimming took 3 bases from V and 7 from J; bases not matched to a gene: 8. CDR3 in DNA: TGTGCCAGCAGTGATCCGACTAGCGGGGTTTGGAATGAGCAGTTCTTC. Translation: CASSDPTSGVWNEQFF.

This clonotype was detected many times. The chain employs TRBV7-9 and TRBJ1-1; D is unresolved. V lost 7 bases and J 1 base, leaving 16 bases between the germline ends. Germline CDR1 reads SEHNR; CDR2 reads FQNEAQ (reference sequence). The CDR3 is 15 amino acids. Here the CDR3 reads CASTPDRRENTEAFF. CDR3 coding DNA: TGTGCCAGCACACCGGATAGACGGGAGAACACTGAAGCTTTCTTT.

In this sample, this clonotype turned up once. The chain is built from TRBV9 and TRBJ1-2; 8 bases are shared with TRBD1. The germline CDR1 and CDR2 sequences are SGDLS and YYNGEE. This CDR3 contains 15 residues. V was pared by 4 bases and J by 3 bases, with 8 bases of the junction left unmatched. CDR3 DNA: TGTGCCAGCAGCAAACGGACAGGGTACGACTATGGCTACACCTTC. Protein product: CASSKRTGYDYGYTF.

This sequence joins TRBV20-1 and TRBJ2-3; 13 nucleotides align to TRBD2. Germline CDR1 is DFQATT and CDR2 is SNEGSKA (reference sequence). V shed 2 bases and J 0 bases; nucleotides not matched to a gene: 2. CDR3 length: 16 amino acids. The CDR3 region has the DNA TGCAGTGCTAGATCACTAGCGGGGGGGAGCACAGATACGCAGTATTTT. Translating it yields CSARSLAGGSTDTQYF.

V gene TRBV5-1 combines with J gene TRBJ2-6; TRBD1 agrees at 7 bases. The CDR3 loop spans 18 amino acids. The germline CDR1 and CDR2 sequences are SGHRS and YFSETQ. The trim removed 4 bases at V and 2 bases at J, leaving 12 bases unmatched. The CDR3 spells CASSMRQGEGTGANVLTF. The CDR3 region has the DNA TGCGCCAGCAGCATGCGACAGGGTGAGGGGACTGGGGCCAACGTCCTGACTTTC.